The 27 T cell receptor beta chains below come from one sample, sequenced in a study of Graves' ophthalmopathy and Graves' hyperthyroidism (dated by TCRdb to between 2017 and 2018). Sequenced on an Illumina HiSeq 2000. For repertoire sequencing, TCR beta CDR3 regions were amplified from RNA transcripts. A first-round RT-PCR used HTBI primers with the Qiagen OneStep RT-PCR kit, followed by a second-round multiplex PCR, size selection and purification. The public reads were run again by TCRdb, first through fastp at Q25 and then through MiXCR, and only productive beta chains were kept. Each CDR3 protein appears once, grouped with its most common genes and DNA. For this sample there are about 370,000 distinct CDR3 sequences; approximately 20% appear just once. The ten largest clones add up to 1.5% to 2% of the sample. The material sequenced was peripheral blood. The origin of the receptors is a young woman with Graves' ophthalmopathy. Donor details come from another sample of the same person, matched by shared clones.

Ten or more counts support this clonotype. V usage is TRBV27 and J usage is TRBJ1-5; D is unresolved. Trimming stripped 2 bases from V and 0 bases from J, with 11 bases between. The V gene's germline CDR1 is MNHEY and CDR2 SMNVEV (reference sequence). CDR3 size: 16 residues. The CDR3 DNA is TGTGCCAGCAGTTTAAGTGGAGACTATAGCAATCAGCCCCAGCATTTT. This gives the protein CASSLSGDYSNQPQHF.

This clonotype came up many times. The gene calls are TRBV19 and TRBJ1-1, with D unresolved. CDR3 size: 14 residues. Germline CDR1 and CDR2: LNHDA and SQIVND (reference sequence). V was shortened by 7 bases and J by 5 bases, with 17 bases between the two germline ends. The CDR3 DNA reads as TGTGCCAGTATAAATGTGGGAGGGCGAACTGAAGCTTTCTTT. As protein: CASINVGGRTEAFF.

This clonotype came up many times. V is TRBV30 and J is TRBJ2-5; TRBD2 might be the D (5 bases). This CDR3 has 15 residues. Germline lookup yields CDR1 GTSNPN and CDR2 SVGIG (reference sequence). Deletions cut 2 bases from V and 1 base from J, with 14 bases between. As DNA, the CDR3 is TGTGCCTGGAGTACCCTCTTCCGGGGCCAAGAGACCCAGTACTTC. It is translated as CAWSTLFRGQETQYF.

This clonotype was observed at least ten times. The chain uses TRBV4-3 and TRBJ1-6, with TRBD1 identical over 9 bases. The V gene's germline CDR1 is LGHNA and CDR2 YSLEER. V dropped 0 bases and J dropped 7; count of bases not matched to a gene: 7. The CDR3 covers 17 residues. The CDR3 here is CASSQDTGGRINSPLHF. The CDR3 DNA reads as TGCGCCAGCAGCCAAGATACAGGGGGCAGGATAAATTCACCCCTCCACTTT.

Ten or more counts support this clonotype. V is TRBV6-2 or TRBV6-3 and J is TRBJ2-6; D unresolved. From germline, CDR1 is MNHEY and CDR2 SVGEGT. Deletions cut 10 bases from V and 9 bases from J, with 10 bases between. The CDR3 covers 11 residues. CDR3 nucleotide sequence: TGTGCCACCGAGGACCACAACGTCCTGACTTTC. Translated: CATEDHNVLTF.

The sample holds many counts of this clonotype. CDR3 bases: TGCAGCGTTGACCTGCAGGGACCTACCTCCTACGAGCAGTACTTC. It yields the protein CSVDLQGPTSYEQYF. The J gene is TRBJ2-7, the V gene TRBV29-1; possibly TRBD1 or TRBD2 for D (5 bases each). Trimming stripped 3 bases from V and 0 bases from J, with 15 bases between. This CDR3 contains 15 residues. The germline V gene encodes CDR1 SQVTM and CDR2 ANQGSEA.

This chain links TRBV7-2 with TRBJ2-7; D may be TRBD1 (5 bases). Trimming removed 5 bases at V and 5 bases at J, with 16 bases between. The CDR3 is 14 amino acids. Per germline, CDR1 SGHTA and CDR2 FQGNSA. Written as DNA, the CDR3 is TGTGCCAGCAGCCCAAGCCCAGGGTGGGACGAGCAGTACTTC. Translated, it gives CASSPSPGWDEQYF.

This clonotype was counted ten times or more. This rearrangement joins TRBV27 to TRBJ1-1, with TRBD1 matching over 7 bases. The J segment lost 7 bases and the V segment lost 7 bases, leaving 12 bases of the junction unmatched. There are 14 residues in the CDR3. Germline loops: CDR1 MNHEY, CDR2 SMNVEV (reference sequence). CDR3: CASKPLQGEGEAFF. DNA for the CDR3: TGTGCCAGCAAGCCACTCCAGGGGGAGGGTGAAGCTTTCTTT.

This clonotype was seen at least ten times. J is TRBJ2-2 and V is TRBV5-1; unclear D gene. CDR3 length: 16 residues. Germline CDR1 reads SGHRS; CDR2 reads YFSETQ. V was shortened by 0 bases and J by 6 bases, with 15 bases between the two germline ends. CDR3 residues: CASSLEVLGRAGELFF. CDR3 nucleotides: TGCGCCAGCAGCTTGGAAGTCCTCGGAAGGGCCGGGGAGCTGTTTTTT.

In this sample, this clonotype turned up many times. The rearrangement joins TRBV6-5 to TRBJ2-3, with D perhaps TRBD1 (5 bases). V was clipped by 5 bases and J by 0 bases, with 12 bases between them. Germline V CDR1 and CDR2: MNHEY, SVGAGI. This CDR3 has 15 amino acids. CDR3 protein: CASSIQVGSTDTQYF. The CDR3 DNA is TGTGCCAGCAGTATACAGGTTGGGAGCACAGATACGCAGTATTTT.

The V gene is TRBV20-1, the J gene TRBJ1-1; 8 positions agree with TRBD1. This CDR3 spans 19 amino acids. The germline V gene has CDR1 DFQATT and CDR2 SNEGSKA (reference sequence). Unmatched junction bases numbered 22, after V lost 3 bases and J lost 4 bases. Written as DNA, the CDR3 is TGCAGTGCTAGTATCCCCGGACAGGGAGCTGGTCCTTGGGGCACTGAAGCTTTCTTT. Its translation is CSASIPGQGAGPWGTEAFF.

This clonotype was detected many times. The chain has TRBV12-3 or TRBV12-4 and TRBJ2-7; 7 bases agree with TRBD1. The CDR3 loop spans 17 amino acids. V lost 8 bases, J lost 0 bases, and 16 bases stayed unmatched. The DNA for the CDR3 is TGTGCCAGCCAGTTTAGGGGTTTGGACAGGAGCTCCTACGAGCAGTACTTC. Translated: CASQFRGLDRSSYEQYF.

Many counts were recorded for this clonotype. This chain joins TRBV5-1 and TRBJ1-1; no definite D call. The CDR3 runs to 13 residues. Between the trimmed V and J ends, which lost 7 bases and 0 bases, there was a span of 10 bases. Germline values: CDR1 SGHRS, CDR2 YFSETQ. The CDR3, as DNA: TGCGCCAGCCGGTTTTATATGAACACTGAAGCTTTCTTT. Translated: CASRFYMNTEAFF.

This clonotype was counted ten times or more. Compared with germline, one end of the junction differs, possibly owing to a read error. V and J are TRBV5-1 and TRBJ2-7, with D hard to call. CDR1 SGHRS and CDR2 YFSETQ come from the germline V gene. The CDR3 extends over 11 amino acids. This CDR3 is CASSGSYEQYF. The CDR3 nucleotides read TGTGCCAGCAGTGGTTCCTACGAGCAGTACTTC.

This clonotype was seen many times. The J gene is TRBJ2-6, the V gene TRBV6-5; D remains unclear. The CDR3 covers 14 residues. V lost 2 bases and J 6 bases, leaving 8 bases between the germline ends. Germline V gives CDR1 MNHEY, CDR2 SVGAGI. Written as DNA, the CDR3 is TGTGCCAGCAGTTACCCGGCAGAGGCCAACGTCCTGACTTTC. It translates to CASSYPAEANVLTF.

This clonotype came up many times. The genes are TRBV7-6 and TRBJ2-1, with D uncertain. The CDR3 extends over 15 amino acids. V lost 0 bases, J lost 10 bases, and 16 bases lay in between. The germline V gene has CDR1 SGHVS and CDR2 FNYEAQ. The CDR3 nucleotides are TGTGCCAGCAGCTTAGCGCGTTTACGCGCTGCAGAGCAGTTCTTC. Translated: CASSLARLRAAEQFF.

This clonotype was seen at least ten times. This sequence joins TRBV20-1 and TRBJ1-5; possible D gene TRBD1, 5 bases. V was clipped by 5 bases and J by 5 bases, with 19 bases between them. From germline, CDR1 is DFQATT and CDR2 SNEGSKA (reference sequence). The CDR3 covers 15 residues. As DNA, the CDR3 is TGCAGTGCTCTAATTCCCGGGGGGAGCCATCAGCCCCAGCATTTT. Translation gives CSALIPGGSHQPQHF.

This clonotype has a count of ten or more. The chain is built from TRBV6-1 and TRBJ1-1; TRBD1 matches 8 bases. Germline values: CDR1 MNHNS, CDR2 SASEGT. Trimming at V came to 6 bases and at J to 10 bases, leaving 13 bases not matched to a gene. This CDR3 is 14 amino acids long. The CDR3 DNA is TGTGCCAGCAGACCCCGCGACAGGGGTTTGGTAGCTTTCTTT. Amino acids: CASRPRDRGLVAFF.

This clonotype was picked up many times. The V and J genes are TRBV19 and TRBJ1-5, with TRBD1 as a possible D gene (5 bases). The CDR3 contains 15 residues. The germline V gene encodes CDR1 LNHDA and CDR2 SQIVND (reference sequence). The germline V and J ends were trimmed by 8 bases and 0 bases, with 14 bases remaining between them. The DNA for the CDR3 is TGTGCCAGTGCTATACAGGTTGATAGCAATCAGCCCCAGCATTTT. Translating it yields CASAIQVDSNQPQHF.

This clonotype has ten or more counts. The rearrangement joins TRBV28 to TRBJ1-5; 10 nucleotides match TRBD1. CDR1 MDHEN and CDR2 SYDVKM come from the germline V gene. V dropped 6 bases and J dropped 12; count of bases not matched to a gene: 11. The CDR3 has 14 amino acids. Here the CDR3 DNA reads TGTGCCAGCAGCATAGACAGGGGGCTTACAGACCAGCATTTT. Translating gives CASSIDRGLTDQHF.

Many counts were recorded for this clonotype. The chain links TRBV30 to TRBJ2-7, with D uncertain. CDR1 is GTSNPN and CDR2 is SVGIG in the germline V gene (reference sequence). V dropped 0 bases and J dropped 0 bases, with 3 bases sitting between them. This CDR3 is built from 12 residues. CDR3 in DNA: TGTGCCTGGAGTGTAAGCTCCTACGAGCAGTACTTC. It codes for CAWSVSSYEQYF.

This chain uses TRBV12-3 or TRBV12-4 with TRBJ2-5; tentatively, D is TRBD2 (6 bases). V was shortened by 0 bases and J by 1 base, with 21 bases between the two germline ends. The CDR3 extends over 19 amino acids. CDR3 nucleotide sequence: TGTGCCAGCAGTTTAGCGCGTAGGACGGCGCGGGGATTCCAAGAGACCCAGTACTTC. It translates to CASSLARRTARGFQETQYF.

This clonotype was counted ten times or more. The chain combines TRBV7-6 with TRBJ1-1; no definite D call. The CDR3 covers 15 residues. The germline V gene has CDR1 SGHVS and CDR2 FNYEAQ. Trimming took off 4 bases at V and 1 base at J, with 13 bases between the two ends. CDR3 region: CASSSDPSPNTEAFF. The CDR3 nucleotides read TGTGCCAGCAGCTCCGACCCCTCACCGAACACTGAAGCTTTCTTT. The full variable domain, with the rest looked up from reference TRBV7-6 and TRBJ1-1, is GAGVSQSPRYKVTKRGQDVALRCDPISGHVSLYWYRQALGQGPEFLTYFNYEAQQDKSGLPNDRFSAERPEGSISTLTIQRTEQRDSAMYRCASSSDPSPNTEAFFGQGTRLTVV.

The rearrangement links TRBV12-3 or TRBV12-4 to TRBJ1-2; D gene uncertain. The length of the CDR3 is 12 residues. Trimming cost V 1 base and J 6 bases, with 6 bases left between them. The CDR3, as DNA: TGTGCCAGCAGTTTAGTGGAGAATGGCTACACCTTC. Translated: CASSLVENGYTF.

This clonotype was recorded at least ten times. The chain uses TRBV27 and TRBJ1-5; D gene unclear. CDR1 is MNHEY and CDR2 is SMNVEV in the germline V gene (reference sequence). This CDR3 comprises 11 residues. Trimming removed 1 base from V and 7 bases from J, with 2 bases in between. The CDR3 DNA reads TGTGCCAGCAGTTTATTCCAGCCCCAGCATTTT. Encoded protein: CASSLFQPQHF.

This clonotype was detected many times. The rearrangement links TRBV9 to TRBJ2-5; the D call may be TRBD1 or TRBD2 (5 bases each). CDR3 length: 14 residues. V dropped 0 bases and J dropped 3 bases, with 9 bases sitting between them. Germline V gene data show CDR1 as SGDLS and CDR2 as YYNGEE. CDR3 nucleotides: TGTGCCAGCAGCGTAGCTGGGACGGAAGAGACCCAGTACTTC. Residues: CASSVAGTEETQYF.

The genes are TRBV27 and TRBJ1-5; D is undetermined. V was trimmed by 5 bases and J by 5 bases, leaving 16 bases between them. This CDR3 region has 15 residues. Germline V gene sequence: CDR1 MNHEY, CDR2 SMNVEV (reference sequence). This CDR3 reads CASSPLSPIDQPQHF. The CDR3 DNA reads as TGTGCCAGCAGTCCCCTCTCCCCAATTGATCAGCCCCAGCATTTT.